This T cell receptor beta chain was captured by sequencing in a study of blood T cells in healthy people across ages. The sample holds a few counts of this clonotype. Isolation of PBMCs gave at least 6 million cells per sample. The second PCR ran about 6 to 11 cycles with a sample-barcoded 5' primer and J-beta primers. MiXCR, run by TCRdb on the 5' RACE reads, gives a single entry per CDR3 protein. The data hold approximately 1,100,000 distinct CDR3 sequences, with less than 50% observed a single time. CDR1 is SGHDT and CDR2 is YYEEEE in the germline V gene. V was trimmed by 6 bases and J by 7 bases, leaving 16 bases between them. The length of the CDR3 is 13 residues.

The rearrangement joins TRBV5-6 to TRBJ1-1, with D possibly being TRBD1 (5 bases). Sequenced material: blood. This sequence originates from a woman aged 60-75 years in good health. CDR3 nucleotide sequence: TGTGCCAGCACCTCGTCGGACATGGGTGAAGCTTTCTTT. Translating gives CASTSSDMGEAFF.